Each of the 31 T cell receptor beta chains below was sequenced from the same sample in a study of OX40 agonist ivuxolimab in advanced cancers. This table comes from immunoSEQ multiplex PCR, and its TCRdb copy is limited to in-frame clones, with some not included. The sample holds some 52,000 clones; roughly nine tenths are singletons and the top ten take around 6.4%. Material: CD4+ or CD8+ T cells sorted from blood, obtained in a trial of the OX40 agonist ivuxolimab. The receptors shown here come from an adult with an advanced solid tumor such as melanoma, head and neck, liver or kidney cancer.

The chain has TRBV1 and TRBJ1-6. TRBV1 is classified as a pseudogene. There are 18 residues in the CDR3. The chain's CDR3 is CTSSQDFPRGGYDSPLHF. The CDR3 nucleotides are TGCACCAGCAGCCAAGACTTCCCCCGCGGGGGGTATGATTCACCCCTCCACTTT.

CDR3 nucleotide sequence: TGTGCCAGCAGCCTACAGGGTCGCGGAGAGACCCAGTACTTC. Translating gives CASSLQGRGETQYF. The chain is built from TRBV6-6 and TRBJ2-5; possible D gene TRBD1, 6 bases. The germline V gene encodes CDR1 MNHNY and CDR2 SVGAGI (reference sequence). This CDR3 region has 14 residues. V shed 6 bases and J shed 4 bases, with 15 bases lying between them.

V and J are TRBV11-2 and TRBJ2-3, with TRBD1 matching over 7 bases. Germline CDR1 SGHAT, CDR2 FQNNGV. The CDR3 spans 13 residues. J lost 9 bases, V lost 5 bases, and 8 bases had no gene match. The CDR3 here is CASSQQQGNTQYF. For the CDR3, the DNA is TGTGCCAGCAGCCAACAACAGGGGAACACGCAGTATTTT.

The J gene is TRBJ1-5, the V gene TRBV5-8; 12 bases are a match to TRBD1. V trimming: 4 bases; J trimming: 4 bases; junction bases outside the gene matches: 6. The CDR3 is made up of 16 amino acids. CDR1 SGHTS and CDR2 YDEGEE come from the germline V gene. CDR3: CASSLGDRGRNQPQHF. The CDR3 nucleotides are TGTGCCAGCAGCCTTGGGGACAGGGGGCGGAATCAGCCCCAGCATTTT.

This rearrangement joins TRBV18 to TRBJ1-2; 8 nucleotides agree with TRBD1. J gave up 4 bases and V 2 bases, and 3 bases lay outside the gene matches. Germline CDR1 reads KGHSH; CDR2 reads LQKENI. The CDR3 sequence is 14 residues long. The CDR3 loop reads CASSPNRGFYGYTF. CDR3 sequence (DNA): TGTGCCAGCTCACCAAACAGGGGGTTCTATGGCTACACCTTC.

The CDR3 coding sequence is TGTGCCAGCAGCGTAACAACTCTTCCAGGCGAGCAGTACTTC. Protein sequence: CASSVTTLPGEQYF. V gene TRBV9 combines with J gene TRBJ2-7; D remains unclear. Trimming removed 1 base at V and 6 bases at J, with 14 bases between. The CDR3 is 14 residues long. The germline V gene has CDR1 SGDLS and CDR2 YYNGEE.

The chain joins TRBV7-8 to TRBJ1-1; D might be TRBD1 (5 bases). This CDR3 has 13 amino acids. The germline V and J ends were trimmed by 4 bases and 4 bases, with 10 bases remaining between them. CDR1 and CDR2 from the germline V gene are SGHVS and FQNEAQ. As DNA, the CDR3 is TGTGCCAGCAGCTCCGCTAGGGGCACTGAAGCTTTCTTT. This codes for CASSSARGTEAFF.

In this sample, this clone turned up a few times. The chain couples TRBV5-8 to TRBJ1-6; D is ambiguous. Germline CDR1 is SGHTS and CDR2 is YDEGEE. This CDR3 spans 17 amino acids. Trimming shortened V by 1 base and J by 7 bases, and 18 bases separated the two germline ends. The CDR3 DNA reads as TGTGCCAGCAGCTTGAAGCGTTCGGGAACATACAATTCACCCCTCCACTTT. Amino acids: CASSLKRSGTYNSPLHF. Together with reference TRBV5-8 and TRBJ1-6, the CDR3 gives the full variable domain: EAGVTQSPTHLIKTRGQQATLRCSPISGHTSVYWYQQALGLGLQFLLWYDEGEERNRGNFPPRFSGRQFPNYSSELNVNALELEDSALYLCASSLKRSGTYNSPLHFGNGTRLTVT.

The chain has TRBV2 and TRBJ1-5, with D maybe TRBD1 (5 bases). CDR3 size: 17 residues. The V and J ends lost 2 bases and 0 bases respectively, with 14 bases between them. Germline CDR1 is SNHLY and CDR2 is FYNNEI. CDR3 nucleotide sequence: TGTGCCAGCAGTGAACTGGGGACCCGGGATAGCAATCAGCCCCAGCATTTT. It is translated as CASSELGTRDSNQPQHF.

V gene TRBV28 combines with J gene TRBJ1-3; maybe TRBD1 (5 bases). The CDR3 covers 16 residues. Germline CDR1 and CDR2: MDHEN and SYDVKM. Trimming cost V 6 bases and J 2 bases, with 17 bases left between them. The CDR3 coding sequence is TGTGCCAGCAGGTCCCCAGGGTCTAACGCTGGAAACACCATATATTTT. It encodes CASRSPGSNAGNTIYF.

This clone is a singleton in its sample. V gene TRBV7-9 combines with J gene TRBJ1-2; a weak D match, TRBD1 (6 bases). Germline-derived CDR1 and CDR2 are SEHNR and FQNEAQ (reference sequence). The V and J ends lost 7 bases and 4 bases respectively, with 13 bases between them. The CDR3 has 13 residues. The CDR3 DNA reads TGTGCCAGCACCACAGGGCCGGCCTATGGCTACACCTTC. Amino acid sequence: CASTTGPAYGYTF.

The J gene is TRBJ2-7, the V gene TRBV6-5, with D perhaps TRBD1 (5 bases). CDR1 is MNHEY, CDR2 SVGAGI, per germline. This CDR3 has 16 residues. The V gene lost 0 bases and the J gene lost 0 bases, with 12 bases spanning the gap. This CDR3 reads CASSYSGAGHSYEQYF. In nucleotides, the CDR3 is TGTGCCAGCAGTTACTCGGGTGCAGGACACTCCTACGAGCAGTACTTC.

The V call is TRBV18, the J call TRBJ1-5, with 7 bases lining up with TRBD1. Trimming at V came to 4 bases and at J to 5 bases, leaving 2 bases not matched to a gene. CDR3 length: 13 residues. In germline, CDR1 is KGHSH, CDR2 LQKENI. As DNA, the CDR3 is TGTGCCAGCTCACGCGACAGGGATCAGCCCCAGCATTTT. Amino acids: CASSRDRDQPQHF.

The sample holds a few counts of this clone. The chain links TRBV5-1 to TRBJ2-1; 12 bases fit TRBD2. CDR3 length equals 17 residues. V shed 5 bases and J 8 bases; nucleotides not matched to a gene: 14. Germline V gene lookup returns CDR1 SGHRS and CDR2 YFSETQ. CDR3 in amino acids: CASSVVPSGGAPDEQFF. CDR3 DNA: TGCGCCAGCAGTGTCGTCCCTAGCGGGGGGGCTCCTGATGAGCAGTTCTTC.

The CDR3 coding sequence is TGTGCCAGCAGCTTGGGGACAGGGGTCTATGGCTACACCTTC. The encoded protein is CASSLGTGVYGYTF. The V call is TRBV5-6, the J call TRBJ1-2; the match to TRBD1 covers 9 bases. The germline gives CDR1 SGHDT, CDR2 YYEEEE. With V trimmed by 0 bases and J by 4 bases, 1 base remained unmatched. The length of the CDR3 is 14 residues. The whole variable domain, remainder taken from reference TRBV5-6 and TRBJ1-2, is DAGVTQSPTHLIKTRGQQVTLRCSPKSGHDTVSWYQQALGQGPQFIFQYYEEEERQRGNFPDRFSGHQFPNYSSELNVNALLLGDSALYLCASSLGTGVYGYTFGSGTRLTVV.

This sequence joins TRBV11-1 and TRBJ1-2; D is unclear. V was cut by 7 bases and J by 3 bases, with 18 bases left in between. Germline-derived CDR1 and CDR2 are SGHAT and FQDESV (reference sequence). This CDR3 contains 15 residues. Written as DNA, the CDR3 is TGTGCCAGCACCCCAACGAGCGGGCGTGACTATGGCTACACCTTC. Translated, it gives CASTPTSGRDYGYTF.

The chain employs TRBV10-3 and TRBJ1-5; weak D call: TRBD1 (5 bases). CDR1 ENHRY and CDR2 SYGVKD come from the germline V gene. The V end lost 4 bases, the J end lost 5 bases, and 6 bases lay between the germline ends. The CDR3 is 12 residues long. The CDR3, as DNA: TGTGCCATCAGTGGAGGGGATCAGCCCCAGCATTTT. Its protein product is CAISGGDQPQHF.

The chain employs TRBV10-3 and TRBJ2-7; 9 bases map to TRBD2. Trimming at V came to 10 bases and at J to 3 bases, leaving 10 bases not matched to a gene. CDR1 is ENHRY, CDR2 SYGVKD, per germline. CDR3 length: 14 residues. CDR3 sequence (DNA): TGTGCCACGAACCATTTAGCGGGGGACTACGAGCAGTACTTC. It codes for CATNHLAGDYEQYF.

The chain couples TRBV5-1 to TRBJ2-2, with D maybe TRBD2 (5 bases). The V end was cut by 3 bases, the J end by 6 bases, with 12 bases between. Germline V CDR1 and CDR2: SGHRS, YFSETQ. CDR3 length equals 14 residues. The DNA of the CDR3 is TGCGCCAGCAGCTCTTTTATGGACTCCGGGGAGCTGTTTTTT. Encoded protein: CASSSFMDSGELFF.

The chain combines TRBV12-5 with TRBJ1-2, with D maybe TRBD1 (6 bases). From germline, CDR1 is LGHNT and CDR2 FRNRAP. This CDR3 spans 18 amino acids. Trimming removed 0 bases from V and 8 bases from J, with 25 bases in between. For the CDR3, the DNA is TGTGCTAGTGGTTTGGTAGGACAGACCAAGCTTGTCGGCAGAGGCTACACCTTC. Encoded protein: CASGLVGQTKLVGRGYTF.

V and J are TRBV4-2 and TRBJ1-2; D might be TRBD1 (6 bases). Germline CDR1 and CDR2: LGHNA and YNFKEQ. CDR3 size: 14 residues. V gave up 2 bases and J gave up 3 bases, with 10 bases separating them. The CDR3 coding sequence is TGTGCCAGCAGCCAAACTGGGGGCGACTATGGCTACACCTTC. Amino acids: CASSQTGGDYGYTF.

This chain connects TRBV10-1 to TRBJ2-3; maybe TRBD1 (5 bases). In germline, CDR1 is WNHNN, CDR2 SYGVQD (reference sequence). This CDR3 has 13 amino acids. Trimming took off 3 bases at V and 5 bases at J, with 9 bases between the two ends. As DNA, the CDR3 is TGCGCCAGCAGTGATACCAGGGAAGATACGCAGTATTTT. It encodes CASSDTREDTQYF.

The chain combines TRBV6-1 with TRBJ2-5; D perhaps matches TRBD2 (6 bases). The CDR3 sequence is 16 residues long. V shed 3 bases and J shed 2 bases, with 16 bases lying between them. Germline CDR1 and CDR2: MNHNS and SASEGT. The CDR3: CASSDPSDILQETQYF. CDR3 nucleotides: TGTGCCAGCAGTGACCCTAGCGACATCCTACAAGAGACCCAGTACTTC.

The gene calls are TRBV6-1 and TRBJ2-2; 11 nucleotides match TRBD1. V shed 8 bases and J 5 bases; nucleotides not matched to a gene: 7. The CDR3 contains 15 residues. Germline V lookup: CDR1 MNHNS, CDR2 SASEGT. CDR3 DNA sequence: TGTGCCAGCCAGGACAGGGGGCTGTATACCGGGGAGCTGTTTTTT. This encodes CASQDRGLYTGELFF.

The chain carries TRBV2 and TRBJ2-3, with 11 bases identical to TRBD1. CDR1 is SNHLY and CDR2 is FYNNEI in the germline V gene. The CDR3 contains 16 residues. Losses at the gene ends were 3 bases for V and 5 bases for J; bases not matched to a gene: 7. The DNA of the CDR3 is TGTGCCAGCAGTGATGCCCGGGACAGGGGGAGAGATACGCAGTATTTT. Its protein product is CASSDARDRGRDTQYF.

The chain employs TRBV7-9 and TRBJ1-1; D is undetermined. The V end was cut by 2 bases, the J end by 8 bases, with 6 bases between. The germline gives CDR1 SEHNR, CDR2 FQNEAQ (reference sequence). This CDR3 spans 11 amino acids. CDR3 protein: CASSLIREAFF. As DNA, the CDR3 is TGTGCCAGCAGCTTAATTCGCGAAGCTTTCTTT. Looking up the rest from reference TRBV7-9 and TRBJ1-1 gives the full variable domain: DTGVSQNPRHKITKRGQNVTFRCDPISEHNRLYWYRQTLGQGPEFLTYFQNEAQLEKSRLLSDRFSAERPKGSFSTLEIQRTEQGDSAMYLCASSLIREAFFGQGTRLTVV.

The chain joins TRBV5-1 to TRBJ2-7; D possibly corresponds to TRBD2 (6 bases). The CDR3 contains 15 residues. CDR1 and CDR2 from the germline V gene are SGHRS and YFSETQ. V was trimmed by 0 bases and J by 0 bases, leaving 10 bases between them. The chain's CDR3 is CASSLVGGSSYEQYF. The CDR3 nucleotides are TGCGCCAGCAGCTTGGTTGGAGGGAGCTCCTACGAGCAGTACTTC. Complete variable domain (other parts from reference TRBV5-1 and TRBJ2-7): KAGVTQTPRYLIKTRGQQVTLSCSPISGHRSVSWYQQTPGQGLQFLFEYFSETQRNKGNFPGRFSGRQFSNSRSEMNVSTLELGDSALYLCASSLVGGSSYEQYFGPGTRLTVT.

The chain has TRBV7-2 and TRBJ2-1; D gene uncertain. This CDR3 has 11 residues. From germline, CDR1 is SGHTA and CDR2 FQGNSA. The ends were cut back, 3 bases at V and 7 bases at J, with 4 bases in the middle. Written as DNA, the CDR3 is TGTGCCAGCAGCTTGTCGAATGAGCAGTTCTTC. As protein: CASSLSNEQFF.

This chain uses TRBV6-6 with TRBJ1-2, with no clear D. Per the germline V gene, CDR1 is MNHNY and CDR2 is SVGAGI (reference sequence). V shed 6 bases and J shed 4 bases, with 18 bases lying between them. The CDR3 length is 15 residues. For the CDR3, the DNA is TGTGCCAGCAGCCCTTGGCCAGAAGCAACCTATGGCTACACCTTC. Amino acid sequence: CASSPWPEATYGYTF.

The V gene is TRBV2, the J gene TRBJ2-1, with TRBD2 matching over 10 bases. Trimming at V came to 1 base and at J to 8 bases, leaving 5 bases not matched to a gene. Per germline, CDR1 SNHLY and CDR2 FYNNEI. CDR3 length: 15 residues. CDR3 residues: CASSEGLAGVDEQFF. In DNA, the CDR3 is TGTGCCAGCAGTGAAGGGCTAGCGGGGGTCGATGAGCAGTTCTTC.

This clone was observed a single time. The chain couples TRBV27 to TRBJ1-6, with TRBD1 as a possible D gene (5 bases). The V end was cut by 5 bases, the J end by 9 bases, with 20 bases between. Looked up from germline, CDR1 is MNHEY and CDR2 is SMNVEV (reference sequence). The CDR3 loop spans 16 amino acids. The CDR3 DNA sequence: TGTGCCAGCAGTCGGGACGGAGGATCTTCAGGTTCACCCCTCCACTTT. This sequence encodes CASSRDGGSSGSPLHF.